One and the same sample provided the 7 T cell receptor beta chains below, sequenced in a study of regulatory dendritic cells for organ transplantation. Sorted subsets were CFSE-labeled and cultured roughly five days with allogeneic dendritic cells. The table came from immunoSEQ multiplex PCR; TCRdb's copy has only in-frame clones and leaves some out. The data show fewer than 15,000 clones, about 90% seen once. No cognate antigen is known for these TCRs. Material: naive CD8+ T cells from blood cultured with regulatory dendritic cells. The subset is: CD45RA+ naive T cells. The receptors were gathered from a human donor in good health.

This clone was detected only once. The chain has TRBV27 and TRBJ2-7, with D perhaps given as TRBD1 or TRBD2 (5 bases each). In germline, CDR1 is MNHEY, CDR2 SMNVEV (reference sequence). V lost 3 bases to trimming and J lost 7 bases, with 16 bases between them. The CDR3 is 14 residues long. The CDR3 nucleotides read TGTGCCAGCAGTTTGGCAGGGCCTAGGGAGGAGCAGTACTTC. Its translation is CASSLAGPREEQYF.

This rearrangement joins TRBV9 to TRBJ2-2, with D unclear. Germline values: CDR1 SGDLS, CDR2 YYNGEE. The V gene lost 1 base and the J gene lost 7 bases, with 11 bases spanning the gap. The CDR3 spans 14 residues. The CDR3 loop reads CASSVPTGHGELFF. The CDR3 region has the DNA TGTGCCAGCAGCGTACCAACCGGGCACGGGGAGCTGTTTTTT. Using reference TRBV9 and TRBJ2-2 for the parts outside the CDR3, the full variable domain is DSGVTQTPKHLITATGQRVTLRCSPRSGDLSVYWYQQSLDQGLQFLIQYYNGEERAKGNILERFSAQQFPDLHSELNLSSLELGDSALYFCASSVPTGHGELFFGEGSRLTVL.

V usage is TRBV6-1 and J usage is TRBJ1-2; perhaps TRBD1 as D (6 bases). CDR3 length equals 14 residues. Between the trimmed V and J ends, which lost 4 bases and 4 bases, there was a span of 13 bases. The germline V gene encodes CDR1 MNHNS and CDR2 SASEGT. The CDR3, as DNA: TGTGCCAGCAGTGGAAGACAGGTCCCCTATGGCTACACCTTC. It is translated as CASSGRQVPYGYTF.

The CDR3 DNA is TGTGCCACCAGCAGAATAACAGCCGATGAGCAGTTCTTC. The encoded protein is CATSRITADEQFF. This rearrangement joins TRBV15 to TRBJ2-1, with D hard to call. Between the trimmed V and J ends, which lost 2 bases and 8 bases, there was a span of 10 bases. The CDR3 consists of 13 residues. CDR1 LNHNV and CDR2 YYDKDF come from the germline V gene (reference sequence).

The chain uses TRBV27 and TRBJ2-2; D is ambiguous. The CDR3 length is 12 residues. V lost 3 bases, J lost 7 bases, and 6 bases lay in between. CDR1 MNHEY and CDR2 SMNVEV come from the germline V gene (reference sequence). The CDR3 nucleotides are TGTGCCAGCAGTTTCGCCCTCGGGGAGCTGTTTTTT. Amino acids: CASSFALGELFF.

J is TRBJ2-7 and V is TRBV27; 15 bases align to TRBD2. After removal of 6 bases from V and 1 base from J, the junction contained 19 bases not matched to a gene. This CDR3 is built from 21 residues. The germline gives CDR1 MNHEY, CDR2 SMNVEV (reference sequence). CDR3 sequence (DNA): TGTGCCAGCAGCTCGACCAAAGACGGACTAGCGGGAGGGATAAAGTCCTACGAGCAGTACTTC. Translation: CASSSTKDGLAGGIKSYEQYF.

The chain couples TRBV9 to TRBJ1-1; 8 bases are shared with TRBD1. The CDR3 consists of 14 residues. V was pared by 1 base and J by 3 bases, with 2 bases of the junction left unmatched. Germline CDR1 reads SGDLS; CDR2 reads YYNGEE. The CDR3 reads CASSVQGAHTEAFF. CDR3 DNA: TGTGCCAGCAGCGTACAGGGGGCCCACACTGAAGCTTTCTTT.